Listed here are 13 T cell receptor beta chains from one sample, sequenced in a study of cytomegalovirus exposure and HLA in healthy donors. Only in-frame clones appear in the TCRdb table, and some are missing; sequencing was by immunoSEQ multiplex PCR. The table lists hundreds of thousands of clones, less than 95% of them singletons. Source material: PBMCs. The source of these receptors is a woman aged 25 to 39 in good health and CMV-seronegative.

The genes are TRBV11-2 and TRBJ2-1; 11 bases align to TRBD1. The CDR3 has 15 residues. Germline CDR1 is SGHAT and CDR2 is FQNNGV. V shed 4 bases and J 3 bases; nucleotides not matched to a gene: 2. The CDR3 DNA sequence: TGTGCCAGCAGCTCGGGACAGGGGGTCTACAATGAGCAGTTCTTC. The encoded protein is CASSSGQGVYNEQFF.

V is TRBV10-3 and J is TRBJ2-7, with a weak D call TRBD2 (5 bases). V was shortened by 0 bases and J by 2 bases, with 14 bases between the two germline ends. Per the germline V gene, CDR1 is ENHRY and CDR2 is SYGVKD. There are 16 residues in the CDR3. The CDR3 sequence: CAISESIGSGAYEQYF. The CDR3 nucleotides are TGTGCCATCAGTGAGTCGATTGGAAGCGGAGCCTACGAGCAGTACTTC.

This chain links TRBV28 with TRBJ1-5; D is ambiguous. The CDR3 spans 13 residues. Germline V gene sequence: CDR1 MDHEN, CDR2 SYDVKM. V lost 3 bases to trimming and J lost 4 bases, with 7 bases between them. CDR3 protein: CASSFSGNQPQHF. The CDR3 DNA is TGTGCCAGCAGTTTTTCGGGAAATCAGCCCCAGCATTTT.

This rearrangement joins TRBV20-1 to TRBJ1-4; D call uncertain. This CDR3 comprises 11 residues. Germline CDR1 DFQATT, CDR2 SNEGSKA (reference sequence). V was pared by 6 bases and J by 10 bases, with 12 bases between. CDR3 coding DNA: TGCAGTGCCTTTAGGGAGGGAAAACTGTTTTTT. Encoded protein: CSAFREGKLFF.

V and J are TRBV9 and TRBJ2-5; D not certain. Between the trimmed V and J ends, which lost 4 bases and 5 bases, there was a span of 15 bases. CDR1 is SGDLS, CDR2 YYNGEE, per germline. The CDR3 loop spans 14 amino acids. As DNA, the CDR3 is TGTGCCAGCAGCTACGGGCCCCGGTTGGAGACCCAGTACTTC. Translation gives CASSYGPRLETQYF.

The chain joins TRBV14 to TRBJ2-1; unclear D gene. The CDR3 loop spans 16 amino acids. The V end lost 4 bases, the J end lost 4 bases, and 17 bases lay between the germline ends. Per germline, CDR1 SGHDN and CDR2 FVKESK. CDR3 in DNA: TGTGCCAGCAGCCCTCGACGGATGAAAACTTACAATGAGCAGTTCTTC. This encodes CASSPRRMKTYNEQFF.

Only a few counts were recorded for this clone. This chain connects TRBV11-2 to TRBJ2-7; the D call may be TRBD1 or TRBD2 (6 bases each). The V gene lost 4 bases and the J gene lost 6 bases, with 10 bases spanning the gap. Germline CDR1 reads SGHAT; CDR2 reads FQNNGV. The CDR3 spans 12 residues. In DNA, the CDR3 is TGTGCCAGCAGCTCCCGGGGGCTCGAGCAGTACTTC. Residues: CASSSRGLEQYF.

The CDR3 DNA reads as TGTGCCAGCAGCTTGACTAGCCCAAAGAACACCGGGGAGCTGTTTTTT. This codes for CASSLTSPKNTGELFF. The rearrangement uses TRBV7-3 and TRBJ2-2, with 7 bases identical to TRBD2. The V and J ends lost 3 bases and 1 base, in that order; junction bases with no gene match: 5. CDR1 is SGHTA, CDR2 FQGTGA, per germline. The CDR3 covers 16 residues.

This clone has just one count. V and J are TRBV7-3 and TRBJ1-2; tentatively, D is TRBD1 (5 bases). The CDR3 contains 15 residues. Trimming removed 0 bases at V and 6 bases at J, with 14 bases between. Germline V gene lookup returns CDR1 SGHTA and CDR2 FQGTGA. CDR3 sequence reads: CASSLTPGGTDGYTF. The CDR3 DNA reads as TGTGCCAGCAGCTTAACGCCCGGGGGGACGGATGGCTACACCTTC. The variable domain in full, completed from reference TRBV7-3 and TRBJ1-2, reads GAGVSQTPSNKVTEKGKYVELRCDPISGHTALYWYRQSLGQGPEFLIYFQGTGAADDSGLPNDRFFAVRPEGSVSTLKIQRTERGDSAVYLCASSLTPGGTDGYTFGSGTRLTVV.

The genes are TRBV20-1 and TRBJ1-1; no clear D gene. Per the germline V gene, CDR1 is DFQATT and CDR2 is SNEGSKA (reference sequence). The V gene lost 4 bases and the J gene lost 1 base, with 4 bases spanning the gap. This CDR3 is 11 amino acids long. CDR3 nucleotide sequence: TGCAGTGCTACAGCGAACACTGAAGCTTTCTTT. Translated: CSATANTEAFF.

V is TRBV9 and J is TRBJ2-1; D perhaps matches TRBD2 (5 bases). Germline lookup yields CDR1 SGDLS and CDR2 YYNGEE. CDR3 size: 14 residues. The V gene lost 0 bases and the J gene lost 6 bases, with 10 bases spanning the gap. CDR3 nucleotide sequence: TGTGCCAGCAGCGTAGTGTCGGGGTTCAATGAGCAGTTCTTC. Residues: CASSVVSGFNEQFF. Looking up the rest from reference TRBV9 and TRBJ2-1 gives the full variable domain: DSGVTQTPKHLITATGQRVTLRCSPRSGDLSVYWYQQSLDQGLQFLIQYYNGEERAKGNILERFSAQQFPDLHSELNLSSLELGDSALYFCASSVVSGFNEQFFGPGTRLTVL.

The gene calls are TRBV7-2 and TRBJ1-1; possible D gene TRBD1, 5 bases. Germline CDR1 and CDR2: SGHTA and FQGNSA. Trimming pared 2 bases from V and 4 bases from J, leaving 14 bases between. This CDR3 has 15 amino acids. The CDR3 spells CASSLWMGVVTEAFF. The DNA of the CDR3 is TGTGCCAGCAGCTTATGGATGGGGGTGGTCACTGAAGCTTTCTTT.

The gene calls are TRBV7-9 and TRBJ2-5; 7 bases are shared with TRBD1. Germline trimming cut 6 bases from V and 10 bases from J; bases unmatched to any gene: 5. The CDR3 has 11 residues. Germline lookup yields CDR1 SEHNR and CDR2 FQNEAQ (reference sequence). The CDR3 is CASSTDRDQYF. In DNA form, the CDR3 reads TGTGCCAGCAGTACCGACAGGGACCAGTACTTC. The whole variable domain, filled in from reference TRBV7-9 and TRBJ2-5, reads DTGVSQNPRHKITKRGQNVTFRCDPISEHNRLYWYRQTLGQGPEFLTYFQNEAQLEKSRLLSDRFSAERPKGSFSTLEIQRTEQGDSAMYLCASSTDRDQYFGPGTRLLVL.